This T cell receptor beta chain is drawn from a study of cytomegalovirus exposure and HLA in healthy donors. This clone was picked up a small number of times. As yet, its antigen is unknown. Study-wide points: Versus the approximately 670-donor mean, an Asian-associated ancestry cluster reportedly showed fewer N-insertions in a later analysis. Most CMV-associated TCR beta chains were later found to appear HLA-restricted. In a later analysis, at a false discovery rate of 0.05, about 17,000 TCR beta sequences matched HLA alleles.

PCR primers comprised 60 Vbeta and 13 Jbeta primers. Original processing methods: Around 10 million of the 80 million or so unique TCR beta chains counted in a later analysis were shared. The protocol was immunoSEQ multiplex PCR, while the TCRdb copy is restricted to in-frame clones and leaves out a portion. V, J and clone size were drawn from that table, and D and trimming were deduced from the DNA. The data hold under 200,000 clones, with around 73% observed a single time. CDR1 and CDR2 from the germline V gene are SGHDN and FVKESK. This CDR3 has 14 residues. The ends lost 8 bases at V and 6 bases at J; junction bases unmatched: 8.

The sequence was collected from a man aged 55 to 70 in good health and CMV-seronegative. Sequenced sample: PBMCs. The chain carries TRBV14 and TRBJ2-2, with 8 bases aligning to TRBD2. The DNA for the CDR3 is TGTGCCAGCTCAGGGACTAGTGCTGCCGGGGAGCTGTTTTTT. Translated, it gives CASSGTSAAGELFF.